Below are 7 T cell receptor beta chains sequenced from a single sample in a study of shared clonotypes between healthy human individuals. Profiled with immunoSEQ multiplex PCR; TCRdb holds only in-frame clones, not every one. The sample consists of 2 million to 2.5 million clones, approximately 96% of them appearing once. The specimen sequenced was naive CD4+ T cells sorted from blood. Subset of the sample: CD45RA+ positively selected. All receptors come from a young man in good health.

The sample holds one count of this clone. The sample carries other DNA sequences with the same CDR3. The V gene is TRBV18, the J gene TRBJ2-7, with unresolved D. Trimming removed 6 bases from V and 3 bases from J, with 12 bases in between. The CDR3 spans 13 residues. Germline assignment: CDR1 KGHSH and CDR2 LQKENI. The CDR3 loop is CASSPAPNYEQYF. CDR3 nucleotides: TGTGCCAGCTCCCCCGCCCCCAACTACGAGCAGTACTTC.

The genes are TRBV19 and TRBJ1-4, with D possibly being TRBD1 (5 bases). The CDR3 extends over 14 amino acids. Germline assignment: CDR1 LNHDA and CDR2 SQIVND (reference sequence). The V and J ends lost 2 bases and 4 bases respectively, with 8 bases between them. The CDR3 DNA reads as TGTGCCAGTAGTATACAGGGTCTTAATGAAAAACTGTTTTTT. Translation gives CASSIQGLNEKLFF.

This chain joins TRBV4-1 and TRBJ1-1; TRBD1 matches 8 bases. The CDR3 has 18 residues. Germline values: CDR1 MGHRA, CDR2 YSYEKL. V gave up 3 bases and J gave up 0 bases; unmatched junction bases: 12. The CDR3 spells CASSHKAGTGNMNTEAFF. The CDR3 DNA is TGCGCCAGCAGCCACAAAGCGGGGACAGGCAACATGAACACTGAAGCTTTCTTT.

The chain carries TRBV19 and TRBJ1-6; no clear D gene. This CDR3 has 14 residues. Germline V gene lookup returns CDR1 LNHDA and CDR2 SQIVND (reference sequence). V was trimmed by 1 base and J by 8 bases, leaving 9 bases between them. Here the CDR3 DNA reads TGTGCCAGTAGTATAGTTACAGTCGATTCACCCCTCCACTTT. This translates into CASSIVTVDSPLHF.

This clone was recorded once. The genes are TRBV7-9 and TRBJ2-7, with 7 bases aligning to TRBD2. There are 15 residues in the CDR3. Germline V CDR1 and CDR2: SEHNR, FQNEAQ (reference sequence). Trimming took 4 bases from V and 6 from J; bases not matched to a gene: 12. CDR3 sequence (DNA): TGTGCCAGCAGCTCGACACAAGGGAGGGTGGGCGAGCAGTACTTC. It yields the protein CASSSTQGRVGEQYF.

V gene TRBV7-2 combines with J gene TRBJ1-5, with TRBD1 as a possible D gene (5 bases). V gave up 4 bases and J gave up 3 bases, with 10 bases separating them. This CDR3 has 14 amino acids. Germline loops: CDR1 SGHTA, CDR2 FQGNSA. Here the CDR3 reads CASSSGLLNQPQHF. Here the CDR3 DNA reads TGTGCCAGCAGCTCGGGACTGCTCAATCAGCCCCAGCATTTT.

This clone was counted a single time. In DNA, the CDR3 is TGTGCCAACGCAGTTGGACTGAACACAGATACGCAGTATTTT. Translating gives CANAVGLNTDTQYF. The chain has TRBV10-3 and TRBJ2-3; weak D call: TRBD2 (5 bases). From germline, CDR1 is ENHRY and CDR2 SYGVKD. V dropped 10 bases and J dropped 2 bases, with 16 bases sitting between them. The CDR3 is made up of 14 amino acids.